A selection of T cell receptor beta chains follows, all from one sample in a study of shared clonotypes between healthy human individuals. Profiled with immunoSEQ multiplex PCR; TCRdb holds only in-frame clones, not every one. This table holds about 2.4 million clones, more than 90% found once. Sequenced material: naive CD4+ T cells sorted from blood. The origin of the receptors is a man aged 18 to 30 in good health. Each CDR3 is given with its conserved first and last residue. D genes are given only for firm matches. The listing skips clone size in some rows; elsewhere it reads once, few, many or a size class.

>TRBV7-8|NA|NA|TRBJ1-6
CASSLDLNSPLHF
TGTGCCAGCAGCTTGGACCTAAATTCACCCCTCCACTTT
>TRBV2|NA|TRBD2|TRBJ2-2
CASSLAGGNTGELFF
TGTGCCAGCAGTTTAGCGGGAGGCAACACCGGGGAGCTGTTTTTT
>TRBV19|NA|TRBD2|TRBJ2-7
CASSRASGAYEQYF
TGTGCCAGTAGTAGGGCTAGCGGAGCCTACGAGCAGTACTTC
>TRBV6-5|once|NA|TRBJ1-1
CASSPAWNTEAFF
TGTGCCAGCAGCCCCGCCTGGAACACTGAAGCTTTCTTT
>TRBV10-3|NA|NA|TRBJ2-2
CAISEFPMRTGELFF
TGTGCCATCAGTGAGTTTCCTATGCGGACCGGGGAGCTGTTTTTT
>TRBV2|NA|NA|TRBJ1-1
CASGVNTEAFF
TGTGCCTCCGGGGTGAACACTGAAGCTTTCTTT
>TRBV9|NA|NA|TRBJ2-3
CASSVSGQPLDTQYF
TGTGCCAGCAGCGTGTCTGGCCAACCTTTAGATACGCAGTATTTT
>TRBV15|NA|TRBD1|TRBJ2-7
CATSDSQGAIVYEQYF
TGTGCCACCAGCGATAGCCAGGGGGCCATCGTCTACGAGCAGTACTTC
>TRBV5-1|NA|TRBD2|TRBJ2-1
CASSSGGTSNNEQFF
TGCGCCAGCAGCTCGGGAGGGACTAGCAACAATGAGCAGTTCTTC
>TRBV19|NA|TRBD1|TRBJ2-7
CASRPGQGIGEQYF
TGTGCCAGTAGACCGGGACAGGGGATCGGCGAGCAGTACTTC
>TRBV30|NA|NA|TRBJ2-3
CAFSTGKSTDTQYF
TGTGCCTTCTCGACAGGCAAAAGCACAGATACGCAGTATTTT
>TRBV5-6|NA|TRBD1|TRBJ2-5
CASSMTGYQETQYF
TGTGCCAGCAGCATGACAGGGTACCAAGAGACCCAGTACTTC
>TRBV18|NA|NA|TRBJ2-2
CASSPRPTANTGELFF
TGTGCCAGCTCACCACGCCCGACAGCTAACACCGGGGAGCTGTTTTTT
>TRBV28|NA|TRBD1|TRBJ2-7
CASSPPGQGAYEQYF
TGTGCCAGCAGTCCGCCTGGGCAGGGGGCTTACGAGCAGTACTTC
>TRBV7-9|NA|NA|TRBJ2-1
CASSLGTGSYNEQFF
TGTGCCAGCAGCTTAGGTACGGGTTCCTACAATGAGCAGTTCTTC
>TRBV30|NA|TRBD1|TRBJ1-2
CAWSVGTAYGYTF
TGTGCCTGGAGTGTTGGGACAGCCTATGGCTACACCTTC
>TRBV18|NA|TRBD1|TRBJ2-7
CASSVLPGQNYEQYF
TGTGCCAGCTCAGTCCTTCCGGGACAGAACTACGAGCAGTACTTC
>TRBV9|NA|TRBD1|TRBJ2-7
CASSAGTGGYEQYF
TGTGCCAGCAGCGCCGGGACAGGGGGATACGAGCAGTACTTC
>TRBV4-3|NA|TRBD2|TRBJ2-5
CASSQETSGRQETQYF
TGCGCCAGCAGCCAGGAGACTAGCGGGAGGCAAGAGACCCAGTACTTC
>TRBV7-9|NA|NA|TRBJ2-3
CASSPLLTATDTQYF
TGTGCCAGCAGCCCTCTTCTTACAGCCACAGATACGCAGTATTTT
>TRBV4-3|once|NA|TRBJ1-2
CASSQDLRIAFGYTF
TGCGCCAGCAGCCAAGATCTAAGGATTGCCTTTGGCTACACCTTC
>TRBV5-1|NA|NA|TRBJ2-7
CASSWSGNNYEQYF
TGCGCCAGCAGCTGGTCGGGAAATAACTACGAGCAGTACTTC
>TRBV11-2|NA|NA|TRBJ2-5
CASSYQPTVQETQYF
TGTGCCAGCAGCTACCAACCGACAGTACAAGAGACCCAGTACTTC
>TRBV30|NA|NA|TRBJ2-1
CAWSVLNEQFF
TGTGCCTGGAGTGTACTTAATGAGCAGTTCTTC
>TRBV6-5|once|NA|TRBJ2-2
CATCVVANTGELFF
TGTGCCACTTGTGTGGTCGCGAACACCGGGGAGCTGTTTTTT
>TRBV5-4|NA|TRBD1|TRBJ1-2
CASSTDRAYGYTF
TGTGCCAGCAGCACAGACAGGGCCTATGGCTACACCTTC
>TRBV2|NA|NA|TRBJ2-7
CASSETGRGSYEQYF
TGTGCCAGCAGTGAAACGGGGAGAGGGTCCTACGAGCAGTACTTC
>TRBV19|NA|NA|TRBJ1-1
CASSIRVSGAEAFF
TGTGCCAGTAGTATCCGCGTCAGCGGGGCTGAAGCTTTCTTT
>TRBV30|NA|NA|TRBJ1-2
CAWSVLQGIYGYTF
TGTGCCTGGAGTGTACTACAGGGTATCTATGGCTACACCTTC
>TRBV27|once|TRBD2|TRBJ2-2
CASSSLAGENTGELFF
TGTGCCAGCAGTTCCCTAGCGGGAGAGAACACCGGGGAGCTGTTTTTT
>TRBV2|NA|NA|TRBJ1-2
CASAKETSNYGYTF
TGTGCCAGCGCCAAAGAAACATCGAACTATGGCTACACCTTC
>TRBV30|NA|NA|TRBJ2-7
CAWDLGSSYEQYF
TGTGCCTGGGACTTGGGTAGCTCCTACGAGCAGTACTTC
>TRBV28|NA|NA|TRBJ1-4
CASSPTSTNEKLFF
TGTGCCAGCAGTCCAACCTCAACTAATGAAAAACTGTTTTTT
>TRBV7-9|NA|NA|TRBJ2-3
CASSSPHGSLDTQYF
TGTGCCAGCAGCTCCCCGCACGGGAGTCTGGATACGCAGTATTTT
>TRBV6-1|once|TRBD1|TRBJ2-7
CASEDRGLSYEQYF
TGTGCCAGCGAGGACAGGGGGCTTTCCTACGAGCAGTACTTC
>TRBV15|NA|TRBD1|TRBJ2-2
CATSRDLPLPGQLGELFF
TGTGCCACCAGCAGAGATCTTCCCCTGCCGGGACAGCTCGGGGAGCTGTTTTTT
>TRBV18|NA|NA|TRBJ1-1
CASSPPSLVRNTEAFF
TGTGCCAGCTCACCACCATCACTAGTACGGAACACTGAAGCTTTCTTT
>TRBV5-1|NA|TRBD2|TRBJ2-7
CASSLGTSGRYEQYF
TGCGCCAGCAGCCTCGGGACTAGCGGACGATACGAGCAGTACTTC
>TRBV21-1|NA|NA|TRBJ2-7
CASKRKGAAHEGYEQYF
TGTGCCAGCAAAAGGAAAGGGGCCGCACATGAAGGATACGAGCAGTACTTC
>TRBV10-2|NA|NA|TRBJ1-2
CASSNWTAYGYTF
TGCGCCAGCTCGAATTGGACAGCCTATGGCTACACCTTC
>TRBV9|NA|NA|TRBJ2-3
CASSVGLRGPGTDTQYF
TGTGCCAGCAGCGTAGGATTGCGGGGGCCCGGCACAGATACGCAGTATTTT
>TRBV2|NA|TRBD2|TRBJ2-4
CASSDGGWAKNIQYF
TGTGCCAGCAGCGACGGGGGGTGGGCCAAAAACATTCAGTACTTC
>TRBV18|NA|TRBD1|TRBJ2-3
CASSRRTGIQSTDTQYF
TGTGCCAGCTCACGACGGACAGGGATCCAAAGCACAGATACGCAGTATTTT
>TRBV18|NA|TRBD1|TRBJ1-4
CASSQTGGAGEKLFF
TGTGCCAGCTCACAAACAGGGGGCGCGGGAGAAAAACTGTTTTTT
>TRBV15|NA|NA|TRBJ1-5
CATSRDQALVRQPQHF
TGTGCCACCAGCAGAGATCAGGCATTGGTAAGGCAGCCCCAGCATTTT
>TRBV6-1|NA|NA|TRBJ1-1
CASNPLGNTEAFF
TGTGCCAGCAACCCTCTCGGGAACACTGAAGCTTTCTTT
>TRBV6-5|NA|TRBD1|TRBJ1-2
CASSYSTGYGYTF
TGTGCCAGCAGTTACTCGACAGGGTATGGCTACACCTTC
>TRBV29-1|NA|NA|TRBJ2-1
CSSSDSLYSGQFF
TGCAGCTCCTCGGACTCTCTCTACTCGGGGCAGTTCTTC
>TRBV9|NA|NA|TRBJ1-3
CASSASGNTIYF
TGTGCCAGCAGTGCCTCAGGAAACACCATATATTTT
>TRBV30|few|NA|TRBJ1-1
CAWKQDKNTEAFF
TGTGCCTGGAAACAGGACAAGAACACTGAAGCTTTCTTT
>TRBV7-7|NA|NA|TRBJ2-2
CASSLAGAGTGELFF
TGTGCTAGCAGCTTAGCAGGGGCGGGAACCGGGGAGCTGTTTTTT
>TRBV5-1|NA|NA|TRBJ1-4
CASSFGDATNEKLFF
TGCGCCAGCAGCTTTGGGGATGCAACTAATGAAAAACTGTTTTTT
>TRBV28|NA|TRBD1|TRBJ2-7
CASSIENRGSRYF
TGTGCCAGCAGTATTGAAAACAGGGGCTCCCGGTACTTC
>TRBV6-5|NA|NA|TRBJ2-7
CASSYLTYEQYF
TGTGCCAGCAGTTACCTGACCTACGAGCAGTACTTC
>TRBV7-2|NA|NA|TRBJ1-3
CASSLAFRGIGNTIYF
TGTGCCAGCAGCTTAGCTTTTCGCGGGATTGGAAACACCATATATTTT
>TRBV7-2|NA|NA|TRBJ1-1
CASSLSGAGLNTEAFF
TGTGCCAGCAGCTTATCCGGCGCAGGCTTGAACACTGAAGCTTTCTTT
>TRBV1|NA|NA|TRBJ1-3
CTSSPIGPNTIYF
TGCACCAGCAGCCCAATAGGTCCAAACACCATATATTTT
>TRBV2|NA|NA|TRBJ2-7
CASNPGGYEQYF
TGTGCCAGCAACCCCGGGGGTTACGAGCAGTACTTC
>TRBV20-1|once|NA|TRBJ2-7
CSLTALYEQYF
TGCAGTCTCACTGCACTCTACGAGCAGTACTTC